This T cell receptor beta chain emerged from a study of blood T cell repertoires in COVID-19. For the study at large: Sources were T cells, B-cell-depleted T cells, or PBMCs; the material itself was cDNA or gDNA.

Participants spanned ages about 18 to 100 years and resided in around 25 US areas. The CDR3 runs 13 residues. The trim removed 6 bases at V and 4 bases at J, leaving 2 bases unmatched. Germline CDR1 is KGHSH and CDR2 is LQKENI. Source study methods: Estimation of nucleated cell counts was performed using reference gene primer amplification. TCRdb's table, derived via immunoSEQ multiplex PCR, lists solely in-frame clones and lacks some. From that table come the V and J calls and clone size; the DNA was used to work out D and trimming. The table shows 140,000 to 150,000 clones, with over 80% occurring only once.

Sequencing was performed on PBMCs or T cells enriched from blood (not recorded which). The sequence derives from a woman between 45 and 60 years old who had been exposed to COVID-19. This chain links TRBV18 with TRBJ2-5, with 10 nucleotides matching TRBD1. CDR3 sequence (DNA): TGTGCCAGCTCTGGACAGGGGGGAGAGACCCAGTACTTC. Protein sequence: CASSGQGGETQYF.